This T cell receptor (beta chain) was identified during a study of cytomegalovirus exposure and HLA in healthy donors. The wider study: The approximately 120 validation repertoires used the same platform as the 666 first-cohort repertoires, a later analysis reported.

Data came from immunoSEQ multiplex PCR; TCRdb stores just in-frame clones and leaves some out. The data show tens of thousands of clones, 95% to 97% seen once. Turning to this clone: Its antigen is unidentified.

The study, taken as a whole, reports: According to a later analysis, TCR clusters from the first cohort tended to co-occur in the 100 to 150 validation repertoires. Investigators reported 164 TCR beta chains as tied to cytomegalovirus. Reports showed the classifier diagnosing cytomegalovirus status with high specificity and sensitivity.

This receptor was taken from a man younger than 40 in good health and CMV-seropositive. Sequencing used PBMCs.

CDR3 DNA: TGTGCCAGCATCGGGACACGATCCTACGAGCAGTACTTC. Its translation: CASIGTRSYEQYF. This rearrangement joins TRBV5-5 to TRBJ2-7; D possibly corresponds to TRBD1 (6 bases). The V gene lost 6 bases and the J gene lost 1 base, with 11 bases spanning the gap. CDR1 is SGHKS and CDR2 is YYEKEE in the germline V gene (reference sequence). The CDR3 sequence is 13 residues long.